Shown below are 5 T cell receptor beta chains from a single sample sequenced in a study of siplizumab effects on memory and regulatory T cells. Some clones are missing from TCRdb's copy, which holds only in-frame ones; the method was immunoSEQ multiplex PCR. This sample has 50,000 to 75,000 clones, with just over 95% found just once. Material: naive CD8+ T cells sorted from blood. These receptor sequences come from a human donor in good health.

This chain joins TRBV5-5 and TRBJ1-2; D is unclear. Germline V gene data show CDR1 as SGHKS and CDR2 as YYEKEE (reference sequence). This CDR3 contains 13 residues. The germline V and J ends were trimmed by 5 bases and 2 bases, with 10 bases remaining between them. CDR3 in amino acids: CASRSTENYGYTF. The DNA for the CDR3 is TGTGCCAGCAGATCAACAGAAAACTATGGCTACACCTTC.

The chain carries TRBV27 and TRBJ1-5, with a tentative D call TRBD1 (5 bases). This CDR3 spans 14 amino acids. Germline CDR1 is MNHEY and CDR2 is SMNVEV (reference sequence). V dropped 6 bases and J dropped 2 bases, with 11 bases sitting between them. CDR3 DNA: TGTGCCAGCAGGGCAGGGTTGGGCAATCAGCCCCAGCATTTT. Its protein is CASRAGLGNQPQHF.

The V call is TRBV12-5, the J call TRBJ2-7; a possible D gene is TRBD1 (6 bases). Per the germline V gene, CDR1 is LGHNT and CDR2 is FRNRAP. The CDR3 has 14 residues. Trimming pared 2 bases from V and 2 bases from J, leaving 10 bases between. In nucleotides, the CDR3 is TGTGCTAGTGGTTTGCCCGGACAGACCTACGAGCAGTACTTC. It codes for CASGLPGQTYEQYF.

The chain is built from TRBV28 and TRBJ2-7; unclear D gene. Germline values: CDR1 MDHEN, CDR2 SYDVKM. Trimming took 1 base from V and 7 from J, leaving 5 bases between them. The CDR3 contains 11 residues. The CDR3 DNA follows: TGTGCCAGCAGTTTATCTGGGGAGCAGTACTTC. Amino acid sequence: CASSLSGEQYF.

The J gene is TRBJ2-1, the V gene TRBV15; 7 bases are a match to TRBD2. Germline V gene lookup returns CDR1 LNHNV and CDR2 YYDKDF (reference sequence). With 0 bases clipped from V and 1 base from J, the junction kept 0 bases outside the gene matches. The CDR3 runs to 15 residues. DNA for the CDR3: TGTGCCACCAGCAGAGAGGGGGGGTCCTACAATGAGCAGTTCTTC. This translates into CATSREGGSYNEQFF.